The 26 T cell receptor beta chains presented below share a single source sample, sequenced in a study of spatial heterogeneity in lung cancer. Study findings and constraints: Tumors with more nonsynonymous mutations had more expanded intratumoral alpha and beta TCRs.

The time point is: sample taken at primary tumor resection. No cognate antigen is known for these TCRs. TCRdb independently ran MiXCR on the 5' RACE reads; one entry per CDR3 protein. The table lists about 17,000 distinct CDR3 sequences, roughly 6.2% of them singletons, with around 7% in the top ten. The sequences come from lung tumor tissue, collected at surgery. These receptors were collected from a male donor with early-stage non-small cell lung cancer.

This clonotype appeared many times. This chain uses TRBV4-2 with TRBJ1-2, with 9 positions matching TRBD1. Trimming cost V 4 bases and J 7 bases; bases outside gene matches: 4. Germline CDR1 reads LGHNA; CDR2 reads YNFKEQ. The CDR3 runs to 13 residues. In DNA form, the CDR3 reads TGTGCCAGCAGCCGGACAGGGGAGGTTGGCTACACCTTC. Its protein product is CASSRTGEVGYTF.

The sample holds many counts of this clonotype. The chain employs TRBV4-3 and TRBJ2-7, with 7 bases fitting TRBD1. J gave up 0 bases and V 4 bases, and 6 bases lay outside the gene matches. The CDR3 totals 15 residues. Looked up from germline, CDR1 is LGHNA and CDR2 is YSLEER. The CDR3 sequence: CASSLRTGLSYEQYF. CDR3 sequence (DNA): TGCGCCAGCAGCCTTAGGACAGGACTCTCCTACGAGCAGTACTTC.

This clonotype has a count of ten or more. The CDR3 region is CASSPGGGGSTDTQYF. The CDR3 coding sequence is TGTGCCAGCTCACCGGGGGGAGGAGGAAGCACAGATACGCAGTATTTT. This chain connects TRBV18 to TRBJ2-3; maybe TRBD2 (6 bases). Germline CDR1 and CDR2: KGHSH and LQKENI. CDR3 length equals 16 residues. V lost 3 bases and J 0 bases, leaving 13 bases between the germline ends.

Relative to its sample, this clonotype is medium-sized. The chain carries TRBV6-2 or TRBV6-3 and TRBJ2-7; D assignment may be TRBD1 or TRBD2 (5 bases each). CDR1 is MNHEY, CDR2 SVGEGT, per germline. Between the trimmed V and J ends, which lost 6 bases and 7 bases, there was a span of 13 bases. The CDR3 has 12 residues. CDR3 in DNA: TGTGCCAGCAGGGGACCCTCGCGTGAGCAGTACTTC. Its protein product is CASRGPSREQYF.

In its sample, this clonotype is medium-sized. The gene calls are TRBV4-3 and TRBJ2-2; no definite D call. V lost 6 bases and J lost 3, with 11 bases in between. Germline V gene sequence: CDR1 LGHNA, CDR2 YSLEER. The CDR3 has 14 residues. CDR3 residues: CASRLYRDTGELFF. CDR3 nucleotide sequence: TGCGCCAGCAGACTTTACCGGGACACCGGGGAGCTGTTTTTT.

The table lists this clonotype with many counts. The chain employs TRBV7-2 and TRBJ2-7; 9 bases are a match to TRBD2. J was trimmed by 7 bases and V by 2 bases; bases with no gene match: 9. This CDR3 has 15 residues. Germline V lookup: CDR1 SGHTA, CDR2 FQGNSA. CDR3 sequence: CASSLIAGALGEQYF. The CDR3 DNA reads TGTGCCAGCAGCTTAATAGCGGGGGCCCTCGGAGAGCAGTACTTC.

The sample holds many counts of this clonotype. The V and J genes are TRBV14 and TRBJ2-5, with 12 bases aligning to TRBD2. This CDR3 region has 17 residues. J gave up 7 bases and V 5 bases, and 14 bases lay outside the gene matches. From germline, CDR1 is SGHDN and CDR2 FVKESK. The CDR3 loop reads CASSEQGLAGRLRTQYF. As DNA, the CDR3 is TGTGCCAGCAGCGAACAGGGACTAGCGGGTCGCCTTAGGACCCAGTACTTC.

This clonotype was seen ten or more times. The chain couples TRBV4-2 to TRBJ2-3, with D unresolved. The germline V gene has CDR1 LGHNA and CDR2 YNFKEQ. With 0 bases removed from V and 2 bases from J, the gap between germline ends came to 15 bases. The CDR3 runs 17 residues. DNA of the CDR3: TGTGCCAGCAGCCAAGATCGAAGGGCGGTGCTCACAGATACGCAGTATTTT. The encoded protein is CASSQDRRAVLTDTQYF.

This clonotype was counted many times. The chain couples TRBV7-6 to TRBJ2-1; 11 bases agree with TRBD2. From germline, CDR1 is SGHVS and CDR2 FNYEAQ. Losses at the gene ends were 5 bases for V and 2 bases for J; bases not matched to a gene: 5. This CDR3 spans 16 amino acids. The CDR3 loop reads CASSLKLAGAYNEQFF. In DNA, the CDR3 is TGTGCCAGCAGCCTGAAACTAGCGGGAGCCTACAATGAGCAGTTCTTC.

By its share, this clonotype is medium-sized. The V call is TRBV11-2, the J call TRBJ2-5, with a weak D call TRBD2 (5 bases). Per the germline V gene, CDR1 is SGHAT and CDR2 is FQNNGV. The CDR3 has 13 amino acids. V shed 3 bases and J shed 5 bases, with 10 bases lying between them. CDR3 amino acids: CASSFGGPETQYF. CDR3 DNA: TGTGCCAGCAGCTTTGGCGGGCCGGAGACCCAGTACTTC. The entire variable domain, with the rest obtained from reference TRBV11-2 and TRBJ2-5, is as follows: EAGVAQSPRYKIIEKRQSVAFWCNPISGHATLYWYQQILGQGPKLLIQFQNNGVVDDSQLPKDRFSAERLKGVDSTLKIQPAKLEDSAVYLCASSFGGPETQYFGPGTRLLVL.

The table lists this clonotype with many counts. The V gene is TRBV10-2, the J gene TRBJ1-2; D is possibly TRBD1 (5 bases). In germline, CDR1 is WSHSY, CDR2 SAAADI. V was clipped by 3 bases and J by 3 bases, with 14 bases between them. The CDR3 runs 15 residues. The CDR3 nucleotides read TGCGCCAGCAGTGACGTACTGTGGGGGGACTATGGCTACACCTTC. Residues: CASSDVLWGDYGYTF.

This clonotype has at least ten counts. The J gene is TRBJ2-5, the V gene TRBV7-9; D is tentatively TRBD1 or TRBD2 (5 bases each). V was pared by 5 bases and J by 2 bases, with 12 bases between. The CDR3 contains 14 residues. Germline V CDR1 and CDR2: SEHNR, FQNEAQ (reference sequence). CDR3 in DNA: TGTGCCAGCAGCCCCGGGGACCATCAAGAGACCCAGTACTTC. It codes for CASSPGDHQETQYF.

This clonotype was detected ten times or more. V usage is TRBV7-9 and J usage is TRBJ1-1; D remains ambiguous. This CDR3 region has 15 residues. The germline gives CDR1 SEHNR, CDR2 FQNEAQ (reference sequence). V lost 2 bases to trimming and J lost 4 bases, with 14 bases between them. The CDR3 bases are TGTGCCAGCAGCTTAATCCAGGCCGGCTCCACTGAAGCTTTCTTT. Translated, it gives CASSLIQAGSTEAFF. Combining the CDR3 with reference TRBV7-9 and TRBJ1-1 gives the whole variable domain DTGVSQNPRHKITKRGQNVTFRCDPISEHNRLYWYRQTLGQGPEFLTYFQNEAQLEKSRLLSDRFSAERPKGSFSTLEIQRTEQGDSAMYLCASSLIQAGSTEAFFGQGTRLTVV.

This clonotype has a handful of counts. The CDR3 protein is CASSFGRGGLAAYNEQFF. For the CDR3, the DNA is TGTGCCAGCAGTTTTGGCAGGGGCGGACTAGCGGCCTACAATGAGCAGTTCTTC. This chain joins TRBV12-3 or TRBV12-4 and TRBJ2-1; TRBD2 matches 10 bases. The V gene end was trimmed by 3 bases and the J gene end by 2 bases; junction bases not matched to a gene: 10. The CDR3 length is 18 residues.

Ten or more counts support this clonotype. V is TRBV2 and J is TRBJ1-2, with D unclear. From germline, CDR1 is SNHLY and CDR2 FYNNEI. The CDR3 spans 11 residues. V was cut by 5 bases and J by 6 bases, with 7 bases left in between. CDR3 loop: CASSQEDGYTF. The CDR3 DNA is TGTGCCAGCAGTCAAGAGGATGGCTACACCTTC. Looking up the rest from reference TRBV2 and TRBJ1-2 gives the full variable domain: EPEVTQTPSHQVTQMGQEVILRCVPISNHLYFYWYRQILGQKVEFLVSFYNNEISEKSEIFDDQFSVERPDGSNFTLKIRSTKLEDSAMYFCASSQEDGYTFGSGTRLTVV.

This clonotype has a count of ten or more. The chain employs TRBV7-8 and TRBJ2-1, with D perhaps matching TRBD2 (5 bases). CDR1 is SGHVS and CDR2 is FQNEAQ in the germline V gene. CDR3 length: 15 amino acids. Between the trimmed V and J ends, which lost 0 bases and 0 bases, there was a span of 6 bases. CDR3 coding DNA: TGTGCCAGCAGCTTAGCACTAGTCTCCTACAATGAGCAGTTCTTC. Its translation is CASSLALVSYNEQFF.

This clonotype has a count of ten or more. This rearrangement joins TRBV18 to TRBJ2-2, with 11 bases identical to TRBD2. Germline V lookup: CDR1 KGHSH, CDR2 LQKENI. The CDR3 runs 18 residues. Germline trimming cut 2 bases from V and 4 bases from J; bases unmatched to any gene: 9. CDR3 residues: CASSPGLAGGRGTGELFF. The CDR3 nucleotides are TGTGCCAGCTCACCAGGGCTAGCGGGAGGACGAGGCACCGGGGAGCTGTTTTTT. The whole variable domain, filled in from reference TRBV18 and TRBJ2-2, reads NAGVMQNPRHLVRRRGQEARLRCSPMKGHSHVYWYRQLPEEGLKFMVYLQKENIIDESGMPKERFSAEFPKEGPSILRIQQVVRGDSAAYFCASSPGLAGGRGTGELFFGEGSRLTVL.

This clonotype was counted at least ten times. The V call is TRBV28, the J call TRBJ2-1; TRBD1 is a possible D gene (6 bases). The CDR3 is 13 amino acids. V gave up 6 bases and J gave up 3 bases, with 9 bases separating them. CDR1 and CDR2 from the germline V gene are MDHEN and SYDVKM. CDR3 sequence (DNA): TGTGCCAGCAGCGGGACAAACTACAATGAGCAGTTCTTC. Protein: CASSGTNYNEQFF.

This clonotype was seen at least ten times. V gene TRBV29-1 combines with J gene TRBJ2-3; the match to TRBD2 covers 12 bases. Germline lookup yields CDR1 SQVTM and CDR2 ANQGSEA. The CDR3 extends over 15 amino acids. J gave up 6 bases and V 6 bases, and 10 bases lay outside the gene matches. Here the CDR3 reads CSVRPSGRAADTQYF. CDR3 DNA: TGCAGCGTCCGCCCTAGCGGGAGGGCGGCGGATACGCAGTATTTT.

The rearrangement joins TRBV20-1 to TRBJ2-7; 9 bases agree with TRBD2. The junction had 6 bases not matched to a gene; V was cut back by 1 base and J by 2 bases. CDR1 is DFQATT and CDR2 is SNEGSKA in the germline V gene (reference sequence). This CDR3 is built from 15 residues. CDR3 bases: TGCAGTGCTAGAGTGGCTAGCGGGGACCCCTACGAGCAGTACTTC. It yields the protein CSARVASGDPYEQYF.

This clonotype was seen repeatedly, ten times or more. The CDR3 loop reads CASSPGLINTGELFF. CDR3 DNA sequence: TGTGCCAGCAGCCCGGGACTGATTAACACCGGGGAGCTGTTTTTT. The V call is TRBV7-3, the J call TRBJ2-2; tentatively, D is TRBD2 (6 bases). Germline values: CDR1 SGHTA, CDR2 FQGTGA. The CDR3 contains 15 residues. Trimming stripped 5 bases from V and 2 bases from J, with 12 bases between.

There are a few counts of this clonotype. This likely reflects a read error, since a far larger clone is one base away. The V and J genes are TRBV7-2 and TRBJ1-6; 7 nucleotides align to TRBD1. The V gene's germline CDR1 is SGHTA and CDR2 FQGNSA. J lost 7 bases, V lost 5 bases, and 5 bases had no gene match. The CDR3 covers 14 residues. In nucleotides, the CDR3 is TGTGCCAGCAGCCCCGGACAGGCAAATTCACCCCTCCACTTT. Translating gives CASSPGQANSPLHF.

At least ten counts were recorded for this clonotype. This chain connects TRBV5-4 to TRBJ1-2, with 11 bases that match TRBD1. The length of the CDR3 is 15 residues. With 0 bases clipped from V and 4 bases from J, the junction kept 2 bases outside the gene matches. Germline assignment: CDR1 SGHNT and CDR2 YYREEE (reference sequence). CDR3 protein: CASSLAGTGGYGYTF. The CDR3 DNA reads TGTGCCAGCAGCTTGGCCGGGACAGGGGGCTATGGCTACACCTTC. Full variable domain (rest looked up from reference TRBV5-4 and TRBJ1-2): ETGVTQSPTHLIKTRGQQVTLRCSSQSGHNTVSWYQQALGQGPQFIFQYYREEENGRGNFPPRFSGLQFPNYSSELNVNALELDDSALYLCASSLAGTGGYGYTFGSGTRLTVV.

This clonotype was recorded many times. Written as DNA, the CDR3 is TGCGCCAGCAGTCCCGGGACTAGCGGGAGTAGCCACAATGAGCAGTTCTTC. It encodes CASSPGTSGSSHNEQFF. V is TRBV10-1 and J is TRBJ2-1; 14 nucleotides align to TRBD2. Per germline, CDR1 WNHNN and CDR2 SYGVQD (reference sequence). The CDR3 has 17 amino acids. The junction had 8 bases not matched to a gene; V was cut back by 5 bases and J by 5 bases.

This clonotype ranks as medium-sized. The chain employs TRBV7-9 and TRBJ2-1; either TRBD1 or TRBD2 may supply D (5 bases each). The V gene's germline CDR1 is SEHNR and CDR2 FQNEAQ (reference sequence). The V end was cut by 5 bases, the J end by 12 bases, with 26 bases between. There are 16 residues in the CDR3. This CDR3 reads CASSKGPGAPSRGQFF. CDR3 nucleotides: TGTGCCAGCAGCAAGGGCCCTGGGGCACCCTCACGGGGGCAGTTCTTC.

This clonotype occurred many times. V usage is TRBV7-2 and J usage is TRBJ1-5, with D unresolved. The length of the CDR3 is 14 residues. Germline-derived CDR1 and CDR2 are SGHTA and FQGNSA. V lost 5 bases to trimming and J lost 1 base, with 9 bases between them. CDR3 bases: TGTGCCAGCAGCCTTCAGACGAGCAATCAGCCCCAGCATTTT. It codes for CASSLQTSNQPQHF. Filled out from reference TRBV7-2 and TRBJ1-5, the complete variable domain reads GAGVSQSPSNKVTEKGKDVELRCDPISGHTALYWYRQSLGQGLEFLIYFQGNSAPDKSGLPSDRFSAERTGGSVSTLTIQRTQQEDSAVYLCASSLQTSNQPQHFGDGTRLSIL.